A single T cell receptor (beta chain) is shown here with its context. It lacks a known antigen. Base-call qualities are not available, and no considerably larger clone is one nucleotide away. This specimen belongs to a study of cytomegalovirus exposure and HLA in healthy donors (dated by TCRdb to the late 2010s). In the study overall: In an earlier analysis of under 600 of the donors, under 300 Gb of sequence data and 95 million to 130 million unique TCR beta sequences from 180 million or so T cells were reported. A handful of DR-DQ haplotypes were handled as single units for association and clustering because linkage in the cohort was strong. The study used immunosequencing to profile the T cell repertoires of approximately 650 subjects and linked those repertoires to cytomegalovirus serostatus. To study patterns of TCR occurrence, a later analysis re-analyzed previously published TCR beta repertoires from several hundred donors and added high-resolution HLA genotyping. Every repertoire in the discovery cohort had been generated on one and the same sequencing platform. An early release covering about 600 HLA-typed donors comprised 300 to 350 gigabases of sequencing data and around 80 million unique TCR sequences. To predict cytomegalovirus infection status, the study brought together high-throughput TCR immunosequencing, statistical association of individual TCRs with disease status, and machine learning. Of the roughly 400 genotyped donors, over 70% fell in the genetic ancestry cluster associated with self-reported Caucasian donors. Donor age, sex, ethnicity and CMV serostatus were compiled alongside the repertoire data. In a later genetic analysis, genome-wide SNP genotypes for about 55% of the 666 donors were used, and that subset was treated as a discovery cohort. The study aimed to test whether cataloging public T cell receptors could reveal signatures of past pathogen exposure. HLA typing covered class I and class II loci at four-digit resolution. Rather than using new phenotypic data, the later analysis identified candidate immune exposures from TCR beta sequences and from how often those sequences occurred across donors. The number of typed donors differed by locus: roughly 629-640 for A, B, C, DRB1 and DQB1; about 520 for DQA1; 606 for DPA1; and roughly 470 for DPB1. Among some 410 genotyped donors of the cohort, an average of about 240,000 unique TCR beta nucleotide sequences were sequenced per donor, roughly 20% of them non-productive. An earlier analysis of roughly 580 of the donors used high-throughput TCR beta sequencing to judge whether each TCR beta V gene segment behaved as functional or pseudogenic. A separate validation cohort of some 130 different subjects was used in addition to the approximately 610-subject first cohort. What the study reported, not specific to this receptor: In an earlier analysis of approximately 590 of the donors, most TCR beta V segments were observed in productive rearrangements about 87% or about 30% of the time, broadly matching IMGT annotations. A later analysis reported that several top co-occurrence clusters appeared linked to parvovirus B19, influenza, CMV and Epstein-Barr virus. CMV serostatus was the only immune exposure information available for the cohort. The cohort was sequenced for TCR beta chains only, and without alpha or paired-chain data the features that could be detected were limited. It was suggested by the authors that the approach could potentially be generalized to other disease states and immunological phenotypes. When HLA alleles, especially DR and DQ, strongly co-occurred, attributing TCR associations to individual alleles was difficult. A further reported finding was that TCR beta sequences accurately predicted the HLA-A and HLA-B alleles for most subjects in the first cohort. In both the original and validation cohorts, the classifier was reported to diagnose cytomegalovirus status with high specificity and sensitivity. Because counts were too low, under 20 rarely observed V segments, including chromosome 9 orphons, were left out of the earlier analysis of 587 of the donors. A few of the identified cytomegalovirus-associated TCR beta chains were confirmed in vitro to be specific for cytomegalovirus antigens. Compared with equally common non-associated chains, HLA-associated TCR beta chains in a later analysis were more clonally expanded and had lower generation probabilities. The 87-base-pair reads could not distinguish some IMGT-functional V segments, including TRBV6-2 and TRBV6-3, so those segments were excluded. The study listed approximately 160 TCR beta chains as associated with cytomegalovirus. V-gene and J-gene trimming of TCR beta chains was associated with a missense DCLRE1C variant in a later genetic analysis, and the association was replicated in an independent cohort. The sequencing pipeline was judged likely to have produced a cluster of highly shared sequence variants as a technical artifact. Across donors, most TCR sequences were observed very rarely, whereas some public TCRs were present in many individuals. Correlated functional status among segregating V segments might be attributable to linkage disequilibrium, but an unknown experimental factor could not be ruled out. Presence/absence analyses assumed roughly uniform sequencing depth across donors, an assumption that may not hold. Compared with the approximately 710-donor mean, donors in an Asian-associated ancestry cluster had fewer N-insertions in productive TCRs, according to a later genetic analysis. In a later analysis, 16,951 TCR beta sequences were associated with specific HLA alleles at a false discovery rate of 0.05. According to a later analysis, most CMV-associated TCR beta chains appeared to be HLA-restricted, and the HLA associations seemed to be driven largely by CMV exposure. Because some donors lacked HLA typing at each locus, the association tests relied only on the typed subset. In a later analysis, TCR association rates were found to vary across HLA loci, with the most associated TCRs seen for DRB1 alleles and the fewest for HLA-C alleles.

Libraries were made using the immunoSEQ multiplex PCR assay. For the multiplex PCR, a mixture combining 60 forward primers for TCR Vbeta segments and 13 reverse primers for TCR Jbeta segments was used. Amplification of the CDR3 region of rearranged TCR beta genes was performed with a multiplex PCR assay on genomic DNA. Amplified TCR beta libraries were sequenced as 87-base-pair reads on the Illumina HiSeq System. The published analysis was carried out like this. A later analysis counted tens of millions of unique TCR beta chains across the approximately 700 repertoires, and some 12 million of these chains were shared by at least two donors. Raw reads were error-corrected and collapsed into unique sequences with a nearest-neighbor algorithm that merged closely related sequences to remove PCR and sequencing errors. V, D and J gene segments were assigned by aligning CDR3 sequences to IMGT reference sequences. For a sequence to be retained, at least a six-nucleotide match to both a V gene segment and a J gene segment was required. A rearrangement was called productive if the CDR3 had no stop codons and remained in frame with V and J, and every other rearrangement was called non-productive. CDR3 was defined according to IMGT convention as the region running from the second conserved V-encoded cysteine to the conserved J-encoded phenylalanine. In an earlier analysis of around 640 of the donors, sequences lacking an unambiguous match to a single V gene segment were excluded. In an earlier analysis of about 590 of the donors, a V segment was called functional when productive rearrangements were above 56.7%, and segregating when the standard deviation between donors exceeded 5%. A statistical classification framework was built for diagnosing cytomegalovirus status from the catalog of TCR beta chain sequences. In a later analysis, V and J genes were assigned by comparing TCR nucleotide sequences against IMGT/GENE-DB human TR gene sequences. The TCRdist pipeline was used in a later analysis to assign CDR3 sequences and most-parsimonious VDJ recombination scenarios. In a later analysis, every TCR beta chain was defined by the combination of its CDR3 amino acid sequence and its V-gene family, and reads without a unique V-gene family were dropped. A later analysis removed roughly 590 highly shared, low-generation-probability nucleotide sequences to deal with suspected cross-contamination and a sequencing artifact. In a later analysis, a clonal expansion index for each public chain was calculated from normalized within-repertoire ranks of inferred template counts. Generation probabilities in a later analysis came from a VDJ recombination model fitted to out-of-frame rearrangements, and those results were checked against IGoR. In a later analysis, TCR-TCR, TCR-HLA and TCR-CMV co-occurrence was scored with hypergeometric tests, and a repertoire-size bias correction was applied to TCR pairs. A later analysis estimated false discovery rates by permuting HLA or CMV assignments 20 times. In a later analysis, co-occurring TCRs were grouped using DBSCAN, with TCRdist sequence similarity added in when clustering inside HLA-allele-positive subsets. Repertoires with fewer than 30,000 or more than 120,000 public chains, plus five repertoires with anomalous nucleotide sharing, were excluded from co-occurrence clustering. Sourced from immuneACCESS, this table was stored by TCRdb with only in-frame sequences that have V and J called. A share of the clones is absent; for the studies checked, an unresolved V gene accounts for under half, and the remainder has no known explanation. That table supplies the V and J calls and clone size; D and trimming were determined from the DNA. Recorded for this sample are about 160,000 clones; around 83% of them occurred a single time. The ten largest clones take up more than 2% of the sample.

Reading the germline V gene gives CDR1 SGHDT and CDR2 YYEEEE. Trimming costs V 4 bases and J 3 bases, and their ends lie 15 bases apart. There are 15 amino acids in the CDR3, from cysteine to phenylalanine inclusive. The DNA shown is the 45-base CDR3, in frame from base 1. In total, roughly 710 healthy bone marrow donors made up the cohort. At the time of sampling, all cohort members were nominally healthy, though unrecorded immune exposures were likely present. The donor was CMV seropositive and was included in the group of 250 to 300 seropositive cohort members. Every donor gave a peripheral blood sample, and the peripheral blood mononuclear cells from that sample were used for TCR beta sequencing. The Qiagen DNeasy Blood Extraction Kit was used to extract genomic DNA from the blood cell samples.

The receptor chain draws on TRBV5-6 and TRBJ2-3, with the D gene too uncertain to name. The sequenced sample was PBMCs. This sequence originates from a man between 18 and 29 years old in good health and CMV-seropositive. The CDR3 region reads CASSRPSKETDTQYF. The DNA sequence follows: TGTGCCAGCAGCCGCCCATCTAAGGAGACAGATACGCAGTATTTT.